The rows below give T cell receptor beta chains drawn from one sample of a study of identical twins. TCRdb reprocessed the 5' RACE reads with MiXCR, giving one entry per CDR3 protein. The table has about 470,000 distinct CDR3 sequences, 20% to 25% seen once. The sample also formed part of further work on T cells expressing NK-cell markers.

Sequencing input: CD4+ T cells sorted from blood. The receptors here all came from a woman aged 18 to 35 in good health. Each CDR3 is given with its conserved first and last residue. The D gene is left open where the match is weak. Expanded clones are given a class, and other clones once, few, many or no size at all.

j_gene | v_gene | d_gene | abundance | CDR3aa | CDR3nt
TRBJ2-6 | TRBV5-6 | . | . | CASSHTAQGGANVLTF | TGTGCCAGCAGCCACACCGCCCAGGGTGGGGCCAACGTCCTGACTTTC
TRBJ1-1 | TRBV6-1 | . | . | CASRPLDSQNTEAFF | TGTGCCAGCAGGCCTTTGGACAGCCAGAACACTGAAGCTTTCTTT
TRBJ1-4 | TRBV7-9 | . | . | CASSLGARLNEKLFF | TGTGCCAGCAGCTTAGGTGCCAGACTGAATGAAAAACTGTTTTTT
TRBJ2-1 | TRBV20-1 | TRBD2 | few | CSALAPLGGRNNEQFF | TGCAGTGCTTTGGCCCCACTTGGCGGGAGAAACAATGAGCAGTTCTTC
TRBJ2-4 | TRBV7-2 | TRBD2 | . | CASSFGSGGAKNIQYF | TGTGCCAGCAGCTTCGGCTCGGGGGGGGCCAAAAACATTCAGTACTTC
TRBJ2-3 | TRBV5-1 | TRBD1 | . | CASSLGTETDTQYF | TGCGCCAGCAGCTTAGGGACAGAGACAGATACGCAGTATTTT
TRBJ2-1 | TRBV12-3/TRBV12-4 | . | few | CASSLRRRANEQFF | TGTGCCAGCAGTTTGCGACGCAGGGCGAATGAGCAGTTCTTC
TRBJ1-1 | TRBV12-3/TRBV12-4 | . | many | CASNSLVGGTEAFF | TGTGCCAGCAATTCCCTCGTTGGGGGCACTGAAGCTTTCTTT
TRBJ1-4 | TRBV10-3 | . | few | CAISEQPGTSELFF | TGTGCCATCAGTGAGCAGCCGGGCACCAGTGAACTGTTTTTT
TRBJ1-2 | TRBV20-1 | . | . | CSARTDSLRYTF | TGCAGTGCTAGGACAGACAGTCTGCGCTACACCTTC
TRBJ1-1 | TRBV7-7 | TRBD1 | . | CASSPQGVEAFF | TGTGCTAGCAGCCCCCAGGGGGTTGAAGCTTTCTTT
TRBJ2-3 | TRBV5-1 | TRBD2 | . | CASSSRGSGGIDTQYF | TGCGCCAGCAGCTCCCGAGGTAGCGGGGGAATAGATACGCAGTATTTT
TRBJ1-6 | TRBV5-1 | TRBD1 | few | CASSARRDRLTNSPLHF | TGCGCCAGCAGCGCGCGCCGGGACAGGCTGACAAATTCACCCCTCCACTTT
TRBJ2-1 | TRBV5-1 | . | . | CASSLQGWAYNEQFF | TGCGCCAGCAGCTTGCAGGGGTGGGCCTACAATGAGCAGTTCTTC
TRBJ1-6 | TRBV5-1 | . | many | CASSSGLSNSPLHF | TGCGCCAGCAGCTCGGGACTCAGTAATTCACCCCTCCACTTT
TRBJ2-1 | TRBV29-1 | TRBD2 | few | CSVETIAGGFNEQFF | TGCAGCGTTGAAACGATTGCGGGAGGGTTCAATGAGCAGTTCTTC
TRBJ1-5 | TRBV5-1 | TRBD1 | . | CASSVTGQGGQPQHF | TGCGCCAGCAGCGTAACGGGACAGGGGGGTCAGCCCCAGCATTTT
TRBJ2-1 | TRBV2 | . | few | CARNSQGTGEQFF | TGTGCCAGAAATAGTCAGGGTACCGGGGAGCAGTTCTTC
TRBJ1-2 | TRBV6-2/TRBV6-3 | . | . | CASSRLRTVYGYTF | TGTGCCAGCAGCCGCCTGAGGACTGTGTATGGCTACACCTTC
TRBJ2-5 | TRBV18 | . | few | CASSPGVKETQYF | TGTGCCAGCTCACCAGGGGTAAAAGAGACCCAGTACTTC
TRBJ2-1 | TRBV9 | . | few | CASRQVSSYNEQFF | TGTGCCAGCAGGCAGGTAAGCTCCTACAATGAGCAGTTCTTC
TRBJ2-3 | TRBV5-1 | . | few | CASSLVHRDTDTQYF | TGCGCCAGCAGCTTGGTGCACAGGGACACAGATACGCAGTATTTT
TRBJ2-7 | TRBV18 | . | few | CASSPTKTYEQYF | TGTGCCAGCTCACCGACTAAAACCTACGAGCAGTACTTC
TRBJ2-1 | TRBV14 | TRBD2 | . | CASSQDWSGKRVNEQFF | TGTGCCAGCAGCCAAGATTGGAGCGGGAAAAGAGTCAATGAGCAGTTCTTC
TRBJ1-2 | TRBV12-3/TRBV12-4 | . | . | CASTYGTTNYGYTF | TGTGCCAGCACCTATGGGACAACTAACTATGGCTACACCTTC
TRBJ2-5 | TRBV6-1 | TRBD2 | . | CASSLLTSGLQETQYF | TGTGCCAGCAGCCTCCTGACTAGCGGCCTTCAAGAGACCCAGTACTTC
TRBJ2-3 | TRBV11-2 | . | few | CASSSPIQIRDTQYF | TGTGCCAGCAGCTCTCCTATTCAAATCCGGGATACGCAGTATTTT